The clone carrying this T cell receptor (beta chain) was picked up many times. In building TCR beta libraries, iRepertoire HTBI primers were used together with Arm-PCR of CDR3 regions. MiXCR was run by TCRdb on the multiplex PCR reads, yielding one entry per CDR3 protein. Of 350,000 to 450,000 distinct CDR3 sequences in the sample, approximately 16% were seen once. The record originates from a study of regulatory T cells in long-lasting Graves disease. The CDR3 contains 14 residues. V was pared by 1 base and J by 6 bases, with 6 bases of the junction left unmatched. Time point denoted: newly diagnosed GD, antithyroid drugs for less than 3 months. TCR sequences were obtained from RNA taken from PBMCs. This same sample was also taken into another study, of T cells in Graves' hyperthyroidism and ophthalmopathy.

The material sequenced was peripheral blood mononuclear cells (PBMCs), taken at new diagnosis, from a patient treated with antithyroid drugs. The chain employs TRBV12-3 or TRBV12-4 and TRBJ2-7; 7 positions agree with TRBD2. The sequence came from a woman in her thirties or forties with Graves disease. This CDR3 reads CASSLVGGRGEQYF. In DNA, the CDR3 is TGTGCCAGCAGTTTAGTGGGAGGGCGTGGCGAGCAGTACTTC.